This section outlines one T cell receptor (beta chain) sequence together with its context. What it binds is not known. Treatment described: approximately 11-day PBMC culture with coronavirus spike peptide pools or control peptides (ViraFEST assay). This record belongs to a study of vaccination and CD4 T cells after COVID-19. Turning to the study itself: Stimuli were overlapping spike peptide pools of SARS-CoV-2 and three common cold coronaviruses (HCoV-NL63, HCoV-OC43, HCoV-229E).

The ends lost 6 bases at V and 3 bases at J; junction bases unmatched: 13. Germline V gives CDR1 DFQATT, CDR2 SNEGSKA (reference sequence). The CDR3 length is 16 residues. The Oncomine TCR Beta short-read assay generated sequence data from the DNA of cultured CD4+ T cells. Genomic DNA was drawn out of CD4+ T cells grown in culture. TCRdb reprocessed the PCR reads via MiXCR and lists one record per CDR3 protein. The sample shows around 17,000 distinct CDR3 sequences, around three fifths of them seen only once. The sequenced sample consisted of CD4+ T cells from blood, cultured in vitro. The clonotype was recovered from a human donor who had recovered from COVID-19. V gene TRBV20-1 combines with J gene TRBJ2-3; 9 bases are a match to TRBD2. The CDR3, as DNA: TGCAGTGCCCTAAACTCTTTAGCGGGAGTAACAGATACGCAGTATTTT. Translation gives CSALNSLAGVTDTQYF.